The 24 T cell receptor beta chains presented below share a single source sample, sequenced in a study of OX40 agonist ivuxolimab in advanced cancers. Data came from immunoSEQ multiplex PCR; TCRdb stores just in-frame clones and leaves some out. The table lists about 35,000 clones, 78% of them singletons, with roughly 12% in the top ten. The sequencing here drew on CD4+ or CD8+ T cells sorted from blood, taken in a trial of the OX40 agonist ivuxolimab. These receptors all stem from an adult with an advanced solid tumor such as melanoma, head and neck, liver or kidney cancer.

The chain couples TRBV12-5 to TRBJ2-5; D ambiguous. Trimming shortened V by 9 bases and J by 3 bases, and 17 bases separated the two germline ends. The CDR3 runs 14 residues. Germline V gene lookup returns CDR1 LGHNT and CDR2 FRNRAP. CDR3 DNA sequence: TGTGCTAGCCTTAAAAATAGGGCAGAAGAGACCCAGTACTTC. Amino acid sequence: CASLKNRAEETQYF.

This sequence joins TRBV19 and TRBJ1-1; D gene uncertain. V dropped 5 bases and J dropped 4 bases, with 11 bases sitting between them. The CDR3 sequence is 13 residues long. CDR1 is LNHDA and CDR2 is SQIVND in the germline V gene (reference sequence). The CDR3 DNA follows: TGTGCCAGTAGTGACGACGCGGCCACTGAAGCTTTCTTT. It encodes CASSDDAATEAFF.

The rearrangement links TRBV28 to TRBJ1-2; TRBD1 aligns across 9 bases. The germline V gene encodes CDR1 MDHEN and CDR2 SYDVKM. V was clipped by 4 bases and J by 10 bases; unmatched bases: 13. The CDR3 extends over 15 amino acids. CDR3 DNA: TGTGCCAGCAGTTCATCACGGACAGGGGAGAACCACTACACCTTC. Translating gives CASSSSRTGENHYTF.

The chain joins TRBV7-6 to TRBJ2-1; D not resolved. The CDR3 runs 13 residues. Germline V gene sequence: CDR1 SGHVS, CDR2 FNYEAQ. With 1 base removed from V and 6 bases from J, the gap between germline ends came to 7 bases. CDR3 protein: CASSLVWGNEQFF. The CDR3 DNA is TGTGCCAGCAGCTTAGTATGGGGCAATGAGCAGTTCTTC.

The chain is built from TRBV30 and TRBJ2-7, with 7 bases that match TRBD2. Losses at the gene ends were 4 bases for V and 3 bases for J; bases not matched to a gene: 12. The CDR3 totals 15 residues. From germline, CDR1 is GTSNPN and CDR2 SVGIG (reference sequence). As DNA, the CDR3 is TGTGCCTGGAAACCCCTCGGGGGGATCCTCTACGAGCAGTACTTC. The encoded protein is CAWKPLGGILYEQYF.

The chain couples TRBV6-1 to TRBJ1-2; a possible D gene is TRBD1 (5 bases). V dropped 4 bases and J dropped 5 bases, with 11 bases sitting between them. This CDR3 has 13 amino acids. CDR1 and CDR2 (germline): MNHNS, SASEGT. CDR3: CASSGGVRYGYTF. The DNA for the CDR3 is TGTGCCAGCAGTGGGGGGGTGAGGTATGGCTACACCTTC.

The chain recombines TRBV5-5 with TRBJ2-6; D gene unclear. Germline values: CDR1 SGHKS, CDR2 YYEKEE (reference sequence). V was trimmed by 0 bases and J by 4 bases, leaving 8 bases between them. CDR3 length equals 15 residues. The CDR3 nucleotides read TGTGCCAGCAGCTTGGCCGAAGCGGGGGCCAACGTCCTGACTTTC. Residues: CASSLAEAGANVLTF. Combining the CDR3 with reference TRBV5-5 and TRBJ2-6 gives the whole variable domain DAGVTQSPTHLIKTRGQQVTLRCSPISGHKSVSWYQQVLGQGPQFIFQYYEKEERGRGNFPDRFSARQFPNYSSELNVNALLLGDSALYLCASSLAEAGANVLTFGAGSRLTVL.

V and J are TRBV18 and TRBJ1-2, with 10 bases aligning to TRBD1. This CDR3 is built from 13 residues. Germline values: CDR1 KGHSH, CDR2 LQKENI. Unmatched junction bases numbered 2, after V lost 6 bases and J lost 4 bases. This CDR3 is CASSRQGAYGYTF. The CDR3 nucleotides read TGTGCCAGCTCCCGACAGGGGGCCTATGGCTACACCTTC.

CDR3 region: CASSLGFWTDTQYF. CDR3 nucleotides: TGTGCCAGCAGCTTAGGTTTCTGGACAGATACGCAGTATTTT. The chain is built from TRBV11-2 and TRBJ2-3; no clear D. Trimming removed 1 base at V and 3 bases at J, with 8 bases between. This CDR3 comprises 14 residues. In germline, CDR1 is SGHAT, CDR2 FQNNGV.

In this sample, this clone turned up a few times. The chain carries TRBV27 and TRBJ2-1; the D gene is possibly TRBD2 (5 bases). This CDR3 has 15 residues. Trimming took off 2 bases at V and 1 base at J, with 9 bases between the two ends. Per the germline V gene, CDR1 is MNHEY and CDR2 is SMNVEV (reference sequence). CDR3 nucleotides: TGTGCCAGCAGTTTAGCCTTAGCGTCCTACAATGAGCAGTTCTTC. Translation: CASSLALASYNEQFF.

The rearrangement uses TRBV5-6 and TRBJ2-5; 7 bases map to TRBD2. J lost 3 bases, V lost 5 bases, and 7 bases had no gene match. Germline-derived CDR1 and CDR2 are SGHDT and YYEEEE. The CDR3 contains 14 residues. The CDR3 DNA follows: TGTGCCAGCAGTTCGGGGGGAACAAAAGAGACCCAGTACTTC. It translates to CASSSGGTKETQYF.

This clone occurred once. This chain links TRBV18 with TRBJ2-3, with TRBD2 matching 11 bases. Germline V gene sequence: CDR1 KGHSH, CDR2 LQKENI. V lost 4 bases, J lost 2 bases, and 5 bases stayed unmatched. The CDR3 extends over 16 amino acids. The CDR3 loop is CASSLTSGTNTDTQYF. As DNA, the CDR3 is TGTGCCAGCTCACTGACTAGCGGGACCAACACAGATACGCAGTATTTT.

The rearrangement links TRBV30 to TRBJ1-2; D uncertain. The CDR3 spans 13 residues. V gave up 2 bases and J gave up 2 bases, with 9 bases separating them. Germline loops: CDR1 GTSNPN, CDR2 SVGIG (reference sequence). The CDR3 loop is CAWSLTSNYGYTF. CDR3 sequence (DNA): TGTGCCTGGAGTTTGACATCGAACTATGGCTACACCTTC. The whole variable domain, remainder taken from reference TRBV30 and TRBJ1-2, is SQTIHQWPATLVQPVGSPLSLECTVEGTSNPNLYWYRQAAGRGLQLLFYSVGIGQISSEVPQNLSASRPQDRQFILSSKKLLLSDSGFYLCAWSLTSNYGYTFGSGTRLTVV.

The chain uses TRBV7-9 and TRBJ1-5; no clear D gene. From germline, CDR1 is SEHNR and CDR2 FQNEAQ (reference sequence). The CDR3 extends over 14 amino acids. V lost 4 bases and J 0 bases, leaving 7 bases between the germline ends. In DNA form, the CDR3 reads TGTGCCAGCAGCTATTGGGATAGCAATCAGCCCCAGCATTTT. Translating it yields CASSYWDSNQPQHF.

The rearrangement joins TRBV6-5 to TRBJ1-1; D might be TRBD1 (6 bases). V shed 2 bases and J shed 5 bases, with 15 bases lying between them. The V gene's germline CDR1 is MNHEY and CDR2 SVGAGI. The CDR3 totals 15 residues. CDR3 nucleotide sequence: TGTGCCAGCAGTTACCGGGCAGGGGTAAGAACTGAAGCTTTCTTT. Its translation is CASSYRAGVRTEAFF.

This clone was counted between two and nine times. This sequence joins TRBV10-1 and TRBJ1-6, with 9 bases aligning to TRBD1. Germline V gene lookup returns CDR1 WNHNN and CDR2 SYGVQD (reference sequence). This CDR3 region has 13 residues. With 6 bases clipped from V and 13 bases from J, the junction kept 7 bases outside the gene matches. CDR3 DNA: TGCGCCAGCAGCCCGGGACAGGGTTCCCCCCTCCACTTT. It encodes CASSPGQGSPLHF.

Here the CDR3 reads CASSPPWGRTNEQFF. The DNA of the CDR3 is TGTGCCAGCAGCCCCCCGTGGGGGCGAACTAATGAGCAGTTCTTC. This sequence joins TRBV5-8 and TRBJ2-1; tentative D call: TRBD1 (6 bases). CDR3 length: 15 residues. CDR1 is SGHTS and CDR2 is YDEGEE in the germline V gene. V was pared by 4 bases and J by 7 bases, with 18 bases between.

The genes are TRBV18 and TRBJ1-4; TRBD1 is a possible D gene (5 bases). Trimming took 3 bases from V and 3 from J, leaving 8 bases between them. Per germline, CDR1 KGHSH and CDR2 LQKENI. This CDR3 contains 14 residues. In DNA, the CDR3 is TGTGCCAGCTCACCTCCAGGGTCTAATGAAAAACTGTTTTTT. Its translation is CASSPPGSNEKLFF.

The rearrangement links TRBV7-9 to TRBJ1-5; TRBD1 matches 8 bases. Germline loops: CDR1 SEHNR, CDR2 FQNEAQ (reference sequence). There are 14 residues in the CDR3. V lost 5 bases and J lost 6; bases outside the gene matches: 6. CDR3 DNA sequence: TGTGCCAGCAGCAAGGACAGGGCGAGTCAGCCCCAGCATTTT. It encodes CASSKDRASQPQHF.

V gene TRBV7-2 combines with J gene TRBJ2-7, with a possible D match to TRBD2 (6 bases). The V and J ends lost 9 bases and 2 bases respectively, with 14 bases between them. Looked up from germline, CDR1 is SGHTA and CDR2 is FQGNSA. This CDR3 has 13 amino acids. The DNA for the CDR3 is TGTGCCAGTGGAGGGGTCGCAGCCTACGAGCAGTACTTC. Its protein is CASGGVAAYEQYF.

The chain joins TRBV4-1 to TRBJ2-1; 7 nucleotides agree with TRBD2. Germline CDR1 is MGHRA and CDR2 is YSYEKL. CDR3 length equals 17 residues. J gave up 4 bases and V 0 bases, and 9 bases lay outside the gene matches. The CDR3 DNA follows: TGCGCCAGCAGCCAAGAATCGGGAGTAGCGGGTTACAATGAGCAGTTCTTC. This sequence encodes CASSQESGVAGYNEQFF.

This clone has only a few counts. CDR3 loop: CASSLGAHTDTQYF. The CDR3 DNA reads as TGCGCCAGCAGCTTGGGGGCACACACAGATACGCAGTATTTT. This chain joins TRBV5-1 and TRBJ2-3; no definite D call. Per germline, CDR1 SGHRS and CDR2 YFSETQ. This CDR3 has 14 residues. The germline V and J ends were trimmed by 0 bases and 2 bases, with 7 bases remaining between them.

As concerns this clone: Given a much more abundant clone one base away, this may be a read error. The J gene is TRBJ2-2, the V gene TRBV11-2, with D tentatively TRBD1 (5 bases). Germline CDR1 SGHAT, CDR2 FQNNGV. Trimming cost V 2 bases and J 6 bases, with 7 bases left between them. The CDR3 contains 13 residues. The CDR3 sequence: CASSLSGSGELFF. The CDR3, as DNA: TGTGCCAGCAGCTTATCAGGGTCCGGGGAGCTGTTTTTT.

The chain joins TRBV27 to TRBJ1-4; D unresolved. CDR3 size: 12 residues. Trimming took 6 bases from V and 5 from J, leaving 7 bases between them. Germline assignment: CDR1 MNHEY and CDR2 SMNVEV (reference sequence). The CDR3 loop is CASRRGNEKLFF. The DNA of the CDR3 is TGTGCCAGCAGGAGAGGAAATGAAAAACTGTTTTTT.